These 10 T cell receptor beta chains came from one sample sequenced in a study of blood T cell repertoires in COVID-19. Method: immunoSEQ multiplex PCR; TCRdb's copy keeps in-frame clones and lacks some. The table shows some 300,000 clones, with more than 75% occurring only once. The sequenced sample consisted of PBMCs or T cells enriched from blood (not recorded which). These receptors all stem from a woman aged 55-69 years in a cohort exposed to, infected with or recovered from COVID-19 (not recorded which).

Here the CDR3 DNA reads TGTGCCAGCAGCTCAGCGGGAGTGCCAGATACGCAGTATTTT. It translates to CASSSAGVPDTQYF. V is TRBV5-6 and J is TRBJ2-3; 8 bases map to TRBD2. V lost 3 bases, J lost 4 bases, and 4 bases stayed unmatched. This CDR3 contains 14 residues. The germline CDR1 and CDR2 sequences are SGHDT and YYEEEE.

The genes are TRBV28 and TRBJ1-3, with 10 bases lining up with TRBD1. Germline V gene lookup returns CDR1 MDHEN and CDR2 SYDVKM. The junction had 6 bases not matched to a gene; V was cut back by 7 bases and J by 0 bases. The CDR3 has 16 residues. The CDR3 nucleotides read TGTGCCAGCACCATGACAGGGGGCATCTCTGGAAACACCATATATTTT. It is translated as CASTMTGGISGNTIYF.

The chain couples TRBV28 to TRBJ1-5; D ambiguous. Germline V gene lookup returns CDR1 MDHEN and CDR2 SYDVKM. Trimming stripped 3 bases from V and 4 bases from J, with 10 bases between. The CDR3 totals 14 residues. CDR3 nucleotides: TGTGCCAGCAGTTTGGCCCTTCAAAATCAGCCCCAGCATTTT. Encoded protein: CASSLALQNQPQHF.

The table lists this clone with a count of one. This chain links TRBV29-1 with TRBJ2-3; TRBD2 matches at 14 bases. The CDR3 covers 14 residues. V dropped 7 bases and J dropped 4; count of bases not matched to a gene: 4. The germline gives CDR1 SQVTM, CDR2 ANQGSEA. The CDR3 region has the DNA TGCAGCGCTCCGGGACTAGCGGGAGCAGATACGCAGTATTTT. This codes for CSAPGLAGADTQYF.

V usage is TRBV6-5 and J usage is TRBJ2-3, with 7 bases fitting TRBD1. The CDR3 length is 14 residues. Germline V CDR1 and CDR2: MNHEY, SVGAGI. With V trimmed by 2 bases and J by 5 bases, 4 bases remained unmatched. The CDR3 DNA reads as TGTGCCAGCAGTTACGGGACAGTCCTAGATACGCAGTATTTT. Its protein is CASSYGTVLDTQYF.

This clone was seen a few times. The gene calls are TRBV4-1 and TRBJ1-5; D is unclear. The CDR3 contains 16 residues. Trimming took 1 base from V and 2 from J, leaving 12 bases between them. Germline CDR1 is MGHRA and CDR2 is YSYEKL. The CDR3 region has the DNA TGCGCCAGCAGCCAAGGATCGGGGAAGGGCAATCAGCCCCAGCATTTT. Encoded protein: CASSQGSGKGNQPQHF.

The chain joins TRBV9 to TRBJ1-5; TRBD1 might be the D (5 bases). Germline V gene sequence: CDR1 SGDLS, CDR2 YYNGEE. V was cut by 3 bases and J by 3 bases, with 13 bases left in between. The CDR3 runs to 15 residues. CDR3 nucleotide sequence: TGTGCCAGCAGCGCTCAGGGTTTTGTCAATCAGCCCCAGCATTTT. It yields the protein CASSAQGFVNQPQHF. Using reference TRBV9 and TRBJ1-5 for the parts outside the CDR3, the full variable domain is DSGVTQTPKHLITATGQRVTLRCSPRSGDLSVYWYQQSLDQGLQFLIQYYNGEERAKGNILERFSAQQFPDLHSELNLSSLELGDSALYFCASSAQGFVNQPQHFGDGTRLSIL.

This clone was recorded once. This chain connects TRBV24-1 to TRBJ2-3; TRBD1 might be the D (6 bases). Germline lookup yields CDR1 KGHDR and CDR2 SFDVKD. V shed 7 bases and J shed 6 bases, with 19 bases lying between them. This CDR3 region has 15 residues. DNA for the CDR3: TGTGCCACCAGGGCTGGGGACACAAACTGGGATACGCAGTATTTT. The encoded protein is CATRAGDTNWDTQYF.

The V call is TRBV18, the J call TRBJ1-1; D is possibly TRBD1 (5 bases). The CDR3 runs to 15 residues. Germline CDR1 reads KGHSH; CDR2 reads LQKENI. The germline V and J ends were trimmed by 0 bases and 0 bases, with 8 bases remaining between them. The CDR3 is CASSPPSGMNTEAFF. CDR3 DNA: TGTGCCAGCTCACCACCCTCAGGGATGAACACTGAAGCTTTCTTT.

This rearrangement joins TRBV19 to TRBJ2-2; TRBD1 matches 9 bases. The CDR3 runs to 18 residues. V trimming: 6 bases; J trimming: 5 bases; junction bases outside the gene matches: 16. CDR1 LNHDA and CDR2 SQIVND come from the germline V gene (reference sequence). The CDR3 nucleotides are TGTGCCAGTAGCCAAGAGGGACAGGGTGCGGGGACAACCGGGGAGCTGTTTTTT. Protein sequence: CASSQEGQGAGTTGELFF. Complete variable domain (other parts from reference TRBV19 and TRBJ2-2): DGGITQSPKYLFRKEGQNVTLSCEQNLNHDAMYWYRQDPGQGLRLIYYSQIVNDFQKGDIAEGYSVSREKKESFPLTVTSAQKNPTAFYLCASSQEGQGAGTTGELFFGEGSRLTVL.